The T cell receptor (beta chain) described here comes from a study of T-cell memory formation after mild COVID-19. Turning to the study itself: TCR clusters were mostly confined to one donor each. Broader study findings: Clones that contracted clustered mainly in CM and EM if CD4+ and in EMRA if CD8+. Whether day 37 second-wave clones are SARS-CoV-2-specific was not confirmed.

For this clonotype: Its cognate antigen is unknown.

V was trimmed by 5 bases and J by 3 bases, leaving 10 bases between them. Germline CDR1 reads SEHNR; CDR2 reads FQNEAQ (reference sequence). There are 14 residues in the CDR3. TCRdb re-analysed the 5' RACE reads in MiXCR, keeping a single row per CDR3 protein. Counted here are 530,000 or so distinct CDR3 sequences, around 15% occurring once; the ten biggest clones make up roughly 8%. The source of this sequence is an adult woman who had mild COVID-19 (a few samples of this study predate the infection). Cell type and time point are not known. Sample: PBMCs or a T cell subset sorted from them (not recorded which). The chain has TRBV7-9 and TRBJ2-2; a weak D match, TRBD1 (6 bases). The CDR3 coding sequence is TGTGCCAGCAGCCCGGGACACCACACCGGGGAGCTGTTTTTT. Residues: CASSPGHHTGELFF.